The 15 T cell receptor beta chains in this list originate from one sample, sequenced in a study of identical twins. Each CDR3 protein gets one entry after TCRdb re-called the 5' RACE reads with MiXCR. The sample lists approximately 230,000 distinct CDR3 sequences, roughly 7.1% occurring once. These data also formed part of another study, on T cells expressing NK-cell markers.

The sequenced material came from CD8+ T cells sorted from blood. These receptors all stem from a woman aged 18-29 years in good health.

Many counts were recorded for this clonotype. CDR3 region: CASSIPTSGSYEQYF. The CDR3 bases are TGTGCCAGCAGCATCCCCACTAGCGGGAGCTACGAGCAGTACTTC. The chain carries TRBV5-6 and TRBJ2-7, with 11 positions matching TRBD2. Unmatched junction bases numbered 6, after V lost 4 bases and J lost 3 bases. The CDR3 has 15 residues. CDR1 is SGHDT and CDR2 is YYEEEE in the germline V gene.

This clonotype has a handful of counts. The chain combines TRBV6-5 with TRBJ2-1, with TRBD1 as a possible D gene (5 bases). V was trimmed by 6 bases and J by 6 bases, leaving 9 bases between them. The germline CDR1 and CDR2 sequences are MNHEY and SVGAGI. This CDR3 contains 12 residues. The CDR3: CASSRDSNEQFF. CDR3 DNA sequence: TGTGCCAGCAGCCGAGACAGCAATGAGCAGTTCTTC.

This clonotype was seen ten or more times. The chain recombines TRBV9 with TRBJ2-2; D ambiguous. Per the germline V gene, CDR1 is SGDLS and CDR2 is YYNGEE. Trimming stripped 1 base from V and 4 bases from J, with 11 bases between. This CDR3 is built from 15 residues. The CDR3 region is CASSVYEVPTGELFF. The CDR3 region has the DNA TGTGCCAGCAGCGTATATGAGGTACCCACCGGGGAGCTGTTTTTT.

The J gene is TRBJ1-2, the V gene TRBV5-1; 9 bases map to TRBD1. The CDR3 consists of 16 residues. In germline, CDR1 is SGHRS, CDR2 YFSETQ. The V gene end was trimmed by 0 bases and the J gene end by 8 bases; junction bases not matched to a gene: 11. The CDR3 sequence: CASSLDLSGTGFGYTF. CDR3 sequence (DNA): TGCGCCAGCAGCTTGGATCTTTCCGGGACAGGGTTCGGCTACACCTTC.

This clonotype appeared a few times. The chain has TRBV25-1 and TRBJ2-7; no clear D gene. The CDR3 is 14 amino acids. Per the germline V gene, CDR1 is MGHDK and CDR2 is SYGVNS. V gave up 3 bases and J gave up 0 bases, with 9 bases separating them. The CDR3 region is CASSDYGFSYEQYF. In DNA, the CDR3 is TGTGCCAGCAGTGACTACGGGTTCTCCTACGAGCAGTACTTC.

This clonotype was seen more than once but under ten times. The gene calls are TRBV6-4 and TRBJ1-1; no clear D gene. Germline V gene sequence: CDR1 MRHNA, CDR2 SNTAGT. With 0 bases removed from V and 6 bases from J, the gap between germline ends came to 11 bases. The CDR3 extends over 14 amino acids. The DNA for the CDR3 is TGTGCCAGCAGTGACTCAGGTGAGCTCGCTGAAGCTTTCTTT. Translating it yields CASSDSGELAEAFF.

CDR3 residues: CASRSGEVTGELFF. As DNA, the CDR3 is TGTGCCAGCAGGTCGGGAGAGGTCACCGGGGAGCTGTTTTTT. The chain employs TRBV5-6 and TRBJ2-2, with D perhaps matching TRBD2 (6 bases). The germline V and J ends were trimmed by 5 bases and 4 bases, with 12 bases remaining between them. Germline V gene data show CDR1 as SGHDT and CDR2 as YYEEEE. The CDR3 extends over 14 amino acids.

In its sample, this clonotype was seen a few times. The rearrangement links TRBV16 to TRBJ2-3; TRBD1 matches 7 bases. The CDR3 length is 17 residues. CDR1 is KGHSY and CDR2 is FQNENV in the germline V gene. V was pared by 1 base and J by 4 bases, with 11 bases of the junction left unmatched. The CDR3 DNA reads as TGTGCCAGCAGCCAATATATTGAGACAGGGCCTGCAGATACGCAGTATTTT. The encoded protein is CASSQYIETGPADTQYF.

The V and J genes are TRBV11-3 and TRBJ2-1, with 11 bases fitting TRBD2. CDR3 length equals 15 residues. Trimming took 0 bases from V and 8 from J; bases not matched to a gene: 3. Germline CDR1 SGHNT, CDR2 YENEEA. The chain's CDR3 is CASSLELAGVHEQFF. CDR3 in DNA: TGTGCCAGCAGCTTAGAACTAGCGGGGGTGCATGAGCAGTTCTTC.

The CDR3 sequence: CASSPRSYRAEQYF. In nucleotides, the CDR3 is TGTGCCAGCAGTCCGCGCTCGTACAGGGCCGAGCAGTACTTC. The genes are TRBV9 and TRBJ2-7; a weak D match, TRBD1 (6 bases). This CDR3 has 14 residues. V shed 5 bases and J shed 6 bases, with 18 bases lying between them. CDR1 and CDR2 (germline): SGDLS, YYNGEE.

This clonotype was seen a few times. This chain connects TRBV12-3 or TRBV12-4 to TRBJ2-1; 9 nucleotides line up with TRBD1. The CDR3 totals 14 residues. V lost 5 bases to trimming and J lost 3 bases; unmatched junction nucleotides: 2. The CDR3 is CASSDRGGYNEQFF. The CDR3 bases are TGTGCCAGCAGTGACAGGGGGGGCTACAATGAGCAGTTCTTC.

This chain joins TRBV6-1 and TRBJ2-1; D perhaps matches TRBD2 (6 bases). Germline CDR1 reads MNHNS; CDR2 reads SASEGT. The V end lost 7 bases, the J end lost 5 bases, and 15 bases lay between the germline ends. This CDR3 contains 14 residues. The CDR3 reads CASTPRGSHNEQFF. The CDR3 bases are TGTGCCAGCACCCCGCGGGGATCTCACAATGAGCAGTTCTTC.

This chain links TRBV5-6 with TRBJ1-1; no firm D call. Germline V gene data show CDR1 as SGHDT and CDR2 as YYEEEE. The length of the CDR3 is 16 residues. Trimming stripped 2 bases from V and 0 bases from J, with 14 bases between. This chain's CDR3 is CASSLHGDGMNTEAFF. The CDR3 DNA follows: TGTGCCAGCAGCTTACACGGAGACGGCATGAACACTGAAGCTTTCTTT.

This clonotype was recorded a few times. This chain links TRBV20-1 with TRBJ1-2; D gene uncertain. Trimming left V 0 bases short and J 8 bases short, with 19 bases between. Germline V lookup: CDR1 DFQATT, CDR2 SNEGSKA (reference sequence). The CDR3 loop spans 15 amino acids. The CDR3 region is CSARDYRRTRRGYTF. The CDR3 DNA sequence: TGCAGTGCTAGAGATTATCGGAGAACACGGCGAGGCTACACCTTC.

This clonotype was recorded at least ten times. The chain links TRBV29-1 to TRBJ2-7; D gene uncertain. The CDR3 consists of 12 residues. Trimming stripped 3 bases from V and 2 bases from J, with 8 bases between. Germline V gene data show CDR1 as SQVTM and CDR2 as ANQGSEA. CDR3 in amino acids: CSVDFGAYEQYF. The CDR3 bases are TGCAGCGTTGACTTCGGCGCCTACGAGCAGTACTTC.